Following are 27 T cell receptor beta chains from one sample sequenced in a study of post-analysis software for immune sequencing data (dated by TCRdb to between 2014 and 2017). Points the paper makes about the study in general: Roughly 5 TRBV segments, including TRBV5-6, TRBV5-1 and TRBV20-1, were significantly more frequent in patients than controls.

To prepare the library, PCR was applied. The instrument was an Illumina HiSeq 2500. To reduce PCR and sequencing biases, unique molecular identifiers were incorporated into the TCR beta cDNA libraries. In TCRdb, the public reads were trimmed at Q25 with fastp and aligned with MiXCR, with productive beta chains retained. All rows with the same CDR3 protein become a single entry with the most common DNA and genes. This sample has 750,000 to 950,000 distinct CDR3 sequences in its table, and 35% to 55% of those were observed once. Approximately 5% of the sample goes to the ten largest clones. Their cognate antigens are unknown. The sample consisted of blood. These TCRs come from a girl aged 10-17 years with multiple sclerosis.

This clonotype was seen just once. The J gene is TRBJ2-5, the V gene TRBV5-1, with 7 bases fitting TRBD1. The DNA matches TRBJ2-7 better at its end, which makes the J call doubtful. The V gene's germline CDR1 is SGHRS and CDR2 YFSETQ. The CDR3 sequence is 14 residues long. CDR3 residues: CASSSPDRVYEQYF. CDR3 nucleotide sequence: TGCGCCAGCAGCTCGCCCGACAGGGTCTACGAGCAGTACTTC.

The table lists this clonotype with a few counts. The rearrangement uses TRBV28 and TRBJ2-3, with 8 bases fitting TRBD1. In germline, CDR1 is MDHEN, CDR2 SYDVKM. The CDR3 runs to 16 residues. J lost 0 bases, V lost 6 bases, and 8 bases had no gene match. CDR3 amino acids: CASSFGQGGSTDTQYF. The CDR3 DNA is TGTGCCAGCAGCTTCGGACAGGGAGGAAGCACAGATACGCAGTATTTT.

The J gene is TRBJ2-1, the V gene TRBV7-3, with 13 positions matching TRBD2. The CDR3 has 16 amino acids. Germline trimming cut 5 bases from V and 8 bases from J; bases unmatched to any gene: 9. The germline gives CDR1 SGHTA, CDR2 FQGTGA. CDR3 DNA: TGTGCCAGCAGCGCAGCCGGGACTAGCGGGACATATGAGCAGTTCTTC. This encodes CASSAAGTSGTYEQFF.

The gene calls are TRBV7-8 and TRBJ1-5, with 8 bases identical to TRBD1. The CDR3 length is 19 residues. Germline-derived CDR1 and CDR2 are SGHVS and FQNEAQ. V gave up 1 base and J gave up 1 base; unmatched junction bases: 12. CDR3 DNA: TGTGCCAGCAGCTTAGGTATCAGGGGGCTTCTGTCGAGCAATCAGCCCCAGCATTTT. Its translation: CASSLGIRGLLSSNQPQHF.

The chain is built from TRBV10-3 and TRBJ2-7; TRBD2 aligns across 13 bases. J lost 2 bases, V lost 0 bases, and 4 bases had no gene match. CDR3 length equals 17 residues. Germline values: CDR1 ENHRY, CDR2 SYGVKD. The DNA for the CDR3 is TGTGCCATCAGTGAGTCTCGGACTAGCGGGAGCCCCTACGAGCAGTACTTC. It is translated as CAISESRTSGSPYEQYF.

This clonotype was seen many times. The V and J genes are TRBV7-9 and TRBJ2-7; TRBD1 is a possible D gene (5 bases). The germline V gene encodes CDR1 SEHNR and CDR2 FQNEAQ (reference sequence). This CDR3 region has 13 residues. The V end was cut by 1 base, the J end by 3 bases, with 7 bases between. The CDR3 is CASSLGRDYEQYF. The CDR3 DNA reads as TGTGCCAGCAGCTTAGGCAGGGACTACGAGCAGTACTTC.

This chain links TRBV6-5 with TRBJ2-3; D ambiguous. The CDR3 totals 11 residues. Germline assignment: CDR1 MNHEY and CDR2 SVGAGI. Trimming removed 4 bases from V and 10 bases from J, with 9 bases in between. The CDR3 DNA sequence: TGTGCCAGCAGTTCCCTCGGAGCGCAGTATTTT. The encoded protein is CASSSLGAQYF.

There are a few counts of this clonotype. Written as DNA, the CDR3 is TGTGCCAGCACCCGCCATGTAGGTAGCGGGACTGACAATGAGCAGTTCTTC. Translated: CASTRHVGSGTDNEQFF. The chain combines TRBV12-3 or TRBV12-4 with TRBJ2-1; 8 nucleotides line up with TRBD2. CDR3 length: 17 amino acids. The junction had 16 bases not matched to a gene; V was cut back by 7 bases and J by 5 bases.

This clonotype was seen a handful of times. The CDR3 here is CASSLEGRTNEKLFF. The DNA for the CDR3 is TGCGCCAGCAGCTTGGAGGGTCGAACTAATGAAAAACTGTTTTTT. The V call is TRBV5-1, the J call TRBJ1-4; D unclear. The V end was cut by 0 bases, the J end by 1 base, with 7 bases between. CDR3 size: 15 residues. The germline CDR1 and CDR2 sequences are SGHRS and YFSETQ.

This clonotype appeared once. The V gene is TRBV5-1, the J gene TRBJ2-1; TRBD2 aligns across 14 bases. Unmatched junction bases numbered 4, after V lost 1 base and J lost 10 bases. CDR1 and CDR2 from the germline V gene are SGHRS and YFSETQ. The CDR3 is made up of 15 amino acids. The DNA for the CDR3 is TGCGCCAGCAGCTTGCGGACTAGCGGGAGGTTCGAGCAGTTCTTC. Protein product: CASSLRTSGRFEQFF.

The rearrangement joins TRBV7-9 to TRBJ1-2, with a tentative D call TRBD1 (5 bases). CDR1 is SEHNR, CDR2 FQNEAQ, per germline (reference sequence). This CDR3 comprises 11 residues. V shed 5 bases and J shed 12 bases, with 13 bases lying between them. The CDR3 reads CASSLIQGHTF. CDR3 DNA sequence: TGTGCCAGCAGCCTCATTCAGGGACACACCTTC.

The CDR3 sequence: CSVEKGGYGYTF. The CDR3 nucleotides are TGCAGCGTTGAAAAAGGGGGCTATGGCTACACCTTC. This chain connects TRBV29-1 to TRBJ1-2, with D possibly being TRBD1 (6 bases). This CDR3 is 12 amino acids long. The V end lost 2 bases, the J end lost 4 bases, and 8 bases lay between the germline ends. Germline assignment: CDR1 SQVTM and CDR2 ANQGSEA.

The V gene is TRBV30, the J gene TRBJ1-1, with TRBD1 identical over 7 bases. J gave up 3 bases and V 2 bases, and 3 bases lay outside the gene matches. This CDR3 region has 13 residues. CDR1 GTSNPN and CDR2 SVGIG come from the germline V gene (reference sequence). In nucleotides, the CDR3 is TGTGCCTGGAGTTACAGGGGTGACACTGAAGCTTTCTTT. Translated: CAWSYRGDTEAFF.

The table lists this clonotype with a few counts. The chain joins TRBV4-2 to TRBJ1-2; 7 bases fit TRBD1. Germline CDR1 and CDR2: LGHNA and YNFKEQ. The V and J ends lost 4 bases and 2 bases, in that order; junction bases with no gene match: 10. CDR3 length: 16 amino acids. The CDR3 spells CASSRKGTVPNYGYTF. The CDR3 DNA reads TGTGCCAGCAGCCGAAAGGGGACAGTCCCAAACTATGGCTACACCTTC.

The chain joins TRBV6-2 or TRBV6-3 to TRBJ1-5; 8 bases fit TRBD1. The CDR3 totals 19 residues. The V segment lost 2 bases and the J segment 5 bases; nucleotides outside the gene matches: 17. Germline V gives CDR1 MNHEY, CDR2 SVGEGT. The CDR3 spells CASSYSHFGTGLSDQPQHF. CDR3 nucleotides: TGTGCCAGCAGTTACAGCCACTTCGGGACAGGCCTAAGTGATCAGCCCCAGCATTTT.

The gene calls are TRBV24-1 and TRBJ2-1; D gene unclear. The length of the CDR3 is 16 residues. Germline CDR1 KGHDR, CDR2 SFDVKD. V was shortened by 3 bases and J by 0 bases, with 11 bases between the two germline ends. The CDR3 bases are TGTGCCACCAGTGATCGTGACGCCAGCTCCTACAATGAGCAGTTCTTC. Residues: CATSDRDASSYNEQFF.

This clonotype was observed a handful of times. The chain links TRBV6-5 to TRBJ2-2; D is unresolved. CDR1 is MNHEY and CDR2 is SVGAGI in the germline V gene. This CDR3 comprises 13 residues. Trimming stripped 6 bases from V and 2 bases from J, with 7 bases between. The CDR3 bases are TGTGCCAGCAGGCTGTCTAACACCGGGGAGCTGTTTTTT. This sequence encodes CASRLSNTGELFF.

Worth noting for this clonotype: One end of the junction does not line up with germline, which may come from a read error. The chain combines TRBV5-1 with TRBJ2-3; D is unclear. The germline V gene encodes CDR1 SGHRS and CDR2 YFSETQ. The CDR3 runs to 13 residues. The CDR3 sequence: CASSLRAADAQYF. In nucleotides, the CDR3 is TGCGCCAGCAGCTTGAGGGCGGCAGATGCGCAGTATTTT.

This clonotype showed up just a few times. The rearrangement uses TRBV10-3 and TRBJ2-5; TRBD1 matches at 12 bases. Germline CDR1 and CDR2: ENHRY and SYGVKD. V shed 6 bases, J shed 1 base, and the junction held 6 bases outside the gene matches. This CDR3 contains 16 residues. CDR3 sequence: CAISPGTGGIQETQYF. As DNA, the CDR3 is TGTGCCATCAGCCCCGGGACAGGGGGCATCCAAGAGACCCAGTACTTC.

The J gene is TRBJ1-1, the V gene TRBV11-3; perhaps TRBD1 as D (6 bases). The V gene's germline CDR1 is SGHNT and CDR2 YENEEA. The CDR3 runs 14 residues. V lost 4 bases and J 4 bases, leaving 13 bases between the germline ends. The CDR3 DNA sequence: TGTGCCAGCAGCTATCGACAGGAGAGCACTGAAGCTTTCTTT. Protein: CASSYRQESTEAFF. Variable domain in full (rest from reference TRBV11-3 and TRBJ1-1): EAGVVQSPRYKIIEKKQPVAFWCNPISGHNTLYWYLQNLGQGPELLIRYENEEAVDDSQLPKDRFSAERLKGVDSTLKIQPAELGDSAVYLCASSYRQESTEAFFGQGTRLTVV.

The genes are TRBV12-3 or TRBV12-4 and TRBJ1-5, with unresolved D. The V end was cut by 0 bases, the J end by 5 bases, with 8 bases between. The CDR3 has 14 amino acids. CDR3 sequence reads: CASSLAGFHQPQHF. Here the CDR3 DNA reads TGTGCCAGCAGTTTAGCGGGTTTTCATCAGCCCCAGCATTTT.

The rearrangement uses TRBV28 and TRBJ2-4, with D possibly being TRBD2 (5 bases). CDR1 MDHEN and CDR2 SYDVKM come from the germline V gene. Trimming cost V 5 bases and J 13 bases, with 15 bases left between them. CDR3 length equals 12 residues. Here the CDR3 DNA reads TGTGCCAGCAGTGCCGATGCCGGCGGGCAGTACTTC. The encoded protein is CASSADAGGQYF.

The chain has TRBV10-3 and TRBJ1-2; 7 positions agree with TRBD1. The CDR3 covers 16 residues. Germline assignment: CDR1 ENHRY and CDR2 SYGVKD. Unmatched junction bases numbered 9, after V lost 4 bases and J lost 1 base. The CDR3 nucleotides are TGTGCCATCAGTGCGTCACAGGGGAAGGATAACTATGGCTACACCTTC. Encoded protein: CAISASQGKDNYGYTF.

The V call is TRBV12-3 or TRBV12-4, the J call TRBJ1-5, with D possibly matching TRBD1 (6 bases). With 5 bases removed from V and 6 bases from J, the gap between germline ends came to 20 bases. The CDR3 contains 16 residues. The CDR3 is CASSKALQGRGQPQHF. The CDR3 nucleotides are TGTGCCAGCAGTAAGGCCCTACAGGGTCGGGGTCAGCCCCAGCATTTT.

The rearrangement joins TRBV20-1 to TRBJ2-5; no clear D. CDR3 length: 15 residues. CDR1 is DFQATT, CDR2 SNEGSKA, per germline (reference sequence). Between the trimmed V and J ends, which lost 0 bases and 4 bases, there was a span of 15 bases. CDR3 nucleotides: TGCAGTGCTAGAGATCGGTCGGCTTACCCAGAGACCCAGTACTTC. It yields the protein CSARDRSAYPETQYF.

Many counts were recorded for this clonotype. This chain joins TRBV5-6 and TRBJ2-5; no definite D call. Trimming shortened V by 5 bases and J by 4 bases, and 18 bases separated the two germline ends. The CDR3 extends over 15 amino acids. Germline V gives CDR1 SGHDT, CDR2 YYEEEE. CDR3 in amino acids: CASSPDRISGETQYF. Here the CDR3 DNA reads TGTGCCAGCAGTCCAGACCGGATTTCGGGAGAGACCCAGTACTTC.

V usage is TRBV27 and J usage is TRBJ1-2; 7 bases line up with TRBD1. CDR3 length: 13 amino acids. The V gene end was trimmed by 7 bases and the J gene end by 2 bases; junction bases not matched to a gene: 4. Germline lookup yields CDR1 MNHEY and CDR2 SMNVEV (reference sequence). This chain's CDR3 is CASKPRGNYGYTF. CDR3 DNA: TGTGCCAGCAAGCCCAGGGGGAACTATGGCTACACCTTC.